This paragraph reports one T cell receptor beta chain. Its antigen remains unidentified. Reading the germline V gene gives CDR1 SGHVS and CDR2 FQNEAQ. Inclusive of the bounding cysteine and phenylalanine, the CDR3 is 16 residues long. The entry retains the CDR3 DNA only, 48 bases that are in frame from base 1. Relative to germline, V is missing 3 bases and J is missing 3 bases, with 7 bases of the junction outside any gene match. Libraries were made using the immunoSEQ multiplex PCR assay. For the multiplex PCR, a mixture combining 60 forward primers for TCR Vbeta segments and 13 reverse primers for TCR Jbeta segments was used. Amplification of the CDR3 region of rearranged TCR beta genes was performed with a multiplex PCR assay on genomic DNA. The Illumina HiSeq System was used to sequence the amplified TCR beta libraries as 87-base-pair reads. In the original analysis: In a later analysis, approximately 74 million unique TCR beta chains were counted across the 666 repertoires, and roughly 10 million of these chains were shared by at least two donors. Raw reads were error-corrected and collapsed into unique sequences with a nearest-neighbor algorithm that merged closely related sequences to remove PCR and sequencing errors. V, D and J gene segments were assigned by aligning CDR3 sequences to IMGT reference sequences. For a sequence to be retained, at least a six-nucleotide match to both a V gene segment and a J gene segment was required. Rearrangements were classified as productive when the CDR3 lacked stop codons and remained in frame with V and J, and all other rearrangements were classified as non-productive. Following IMGT convention, CDR3 was defined as the stretch from the second conserved V-encoded cysteine to the conserved J-encoded phenylalanine. In an earlier analysis of just under 600 of the donors, sequences lacking an unambiguous match to a single V gene segment were excluded. In an earlier analysis of approximately 560 of the donors, a V segment was called functional when productive rearrangements were above 56.7%, and segregating when the standard deviation between donors exceeded 5%. To diagnose cytomegalovirus status from the catalog of TCR beta chain sequences, a statistical classification framework was built. In a later analysis, V and J genes were assigned by comparing TCR nucleotide sequences against IMGT/GENE-DB human TR gene sequences. A later analysis assigned CDR3 sequences and most-parsimonious VDJ recombination scenarios with the TCRdist pipeline. In a later analysis, each TCR beta chain was defined by its CDR3 amino acid sequence together with its V-gene family, and reads lacking a unique V-gene family were excluded. As a way to deal with suspected cross-contamination and a sequencing artifact, a later analysis dropped 450 to 600 nucleotide sequences that were highly shared and had low generation probability. A later analysis calculated a clonal expansion index for each public chain from normalized within-repertoire ranks of inferred template counts. In a later analysis, generation probabilities were computed with a VDJ recombination model fitted to out-of-frame rearrangements, and the resulting probabilities were checked against IGoR. Hypergeometric tests were used in a later analysis to score TCR-TCR, TCR-HLA and TCR-CMV co-occurrence, with a repertoire-size bias correction applied to the TCR pairs. A later analysis estimated false discovery rates by permuting HLA or CMV assignments 20 times. A later analysis grouped co-occurring TCRs with DBSCAN, adding TCRdist sequence similarity when clustering within HLA-allele-positive subsets. Repertoires with fewer than 30,000 or more than 120,000 public chains were left out of co-occurrence clustering, as were five repertoires with anomalous nucleotide sharing. Not all clones reach the TCRdb copy of this immuneACCESS table, which keeps in-frame sequences only. Checked studies attribute under half of the gap to unresolved V genes and leave the rest unexplained. The D gene and trimming were derived from the DNA, and the V and J assignments and clone size from that table. The sample has about 79,000 clones on record. In total, the top ten clones hold about 4.6% of the sample.

The cohort consisted of 650 to 700 healthy bone marrow donors. Cohort members were all nominally healthy when sampled, although unrecorded immune exposures were likely present. The donor tested CMV seronegative, placing the donor among the 350 to 400 seronegative members of the cohort. A peripheral blood sample was provided by each donor, and peripheral blood mononuclear cells were used for TCR beta sequencing. Genomic DNA was extracted from the blood cell samples with the Qiagen DNeasy Blood Extraction Kit. The source of the sample is a study of cytomegalovirus exposure and HLA in healthy donors (TCRdb year 2017). Context from the whole study: An earlier analysis of about 530 of the donors reported about 300 Gb of sequence data and around 100 million unique TCR beta sequences obtained from around 190 million T cells. An early release that covered fewer than 800 HLA-typed donors contained around 300 gigabases of sequencing data and some 87 million unique TCR sequences. The genetic ancestry cluster associated with self-reported Caucasian donors included roughly four fifths of the 350 to 500 genotyped donors. The aim of the study was to test whether cataloging public T cell receptors could identify signatures of past pathogen exposure. The T cell repertoires of about 700 subjects were profiled by immunosequencing and related to cytomegalovirus serostatus. Along with the 666-subject first cohort, a separate validation cohort of over 90 different subjects was used. High-throughput TCR immunosequencing, statistical association of individual TCRs with disease status, and machine learning were combined to predict cytomegalovirus infection status. To study patterns of TCR occurrence, a later analysis re-analyzed previously published TCR beta repertoires from 700 or so donors and added high-resolution HLA genotyping. The later analysis used no new phenotypic data to find candidate immune exposures, relying instead on TCR beta sequences and their occurrence across donors. An earlier analysis of roughly 600 of the donors used high-throughput TCR beta sequencing to judge whether each TCR beta V gene segment behaved as functional or pseudogenic. Donor age, sex, ethnicity and CMV serostatus were collected together with the repertoire data. In a later genetic analysis, genome-wide SNP genotypes for about 55% of the roughly 700 donors were used, and that subset was treated as a discovery cohort. Every discovery cohort repertoire had been produced on one sequencing platform. Both class I and class II loci were covered by HLA typing, at four-digit resolution. Typing coverage differed by locus: A, B, C, DRB1 and DQB1 were typed in about 629-640 donors, DQA1 in 500 to 550, DPA1 in some 600, and DPB1 in around 440. Roughly five DR-DQ haplotypes were handled as single units for association and clustering because linkage in the cohort was strong. Across about 370 genotyped donors of the cohort, an average of roughly 230,000 unique TCR beta nucleotide sequences per donor were sequenced, and roughly a sixth of those sequences were non-productive.

Summary of the overall study and its limitations: Because counts were too low, roughly 17 rarely observed V segments, including chromosome 9 orphons, were left out of the earlier analysis of 587 of the donors. Specific HLA alleles were associated with 15,000 to 20,000 TCR beta sequences at a false discovery rate of 0.05 in a later analysis. In a later genetic analysis, a missense DCLRE1C variant was associated with V-gene and J-gene trimming of TCR beta chains, and the association was replicated in an independent cohort. CMV serostatus was the only immune exposure information available for the cohort. Roughly uniform sequencing depth across donors was assumed in presence/absence analyses, although this assumption may not hold. Across donors, most TCR sequences were observed very rarely, whereas some public TCRs were present in many individuals. Compared with the approximately 710-donor mean, donors in an Asian-associated ancestry cluster had fewer N-insertions in productive TCRs, according to a later genetic analysis. It was suggested by the authors that the approach could potentially be generalized to other disease states and immunological phenotypes. In vitro tests confirmed that three of the cytomegalovirus-associated TCR beta chains recognize cytomegalovirus antigens. In a later analysis, HLA-associated TCR beta chains were found to be more clonally expanded and to have lower generation probabilities than equally common non-associated chains. In this cohort, only TCR beta chains were sequenced, and detectable features were limited by the absence of alpha or paired-chain data. Because some donors lacked HLA typing at each locus, the association tests relied only on the typed subset. The study gave a list of 150 to 200 TCR beta chains associated with cytomegalovirus. Linkage disequilibrium might explain the correlated functional status among segregating V segments, but an unknown experimental factor could not be excluded. When HLA alleles, especially DR and DQ, strongly co-occurred, attributing TCR associations to individual alleles was difficult. A further reported finding was that TCR beta sequences accurately predicted the HLA-A and HLA-B alleles for most subjects in the first cohort. The sequencing pipeline was judged likely to have produced a cluster of highly shared sequence variants as a technical artifact. Most CMV-associated TCR beta chains appeared to be HLA-restricted in a later analysis, and the HLA associations seemed to be driven largely by CMV exposure. A later analysis found that TCR association rates varied across HLA loci, with DRB1 alleles showing the most associated TCRs and HLA-C alleles the fewest. A later analysis reported that several top co-occurrence clusters appeared linked to parvovirus B19, influenza, CMV and Epstein-Barr virus. The classifier was reported to diagnose cytomegalovirus status with high specificity and sensitivity in both the original and validation cohorts. Broadly in line with IMGT annotations, most TCR beta V segments showed up in productive rearrangements about 90% or about 30% of the time in an earlier analysis of 450 to 600 of the donors. Because the 87-base-pair reads could not distinguish some IMGT-functional V segments, including TRBV6-2 and TRBV6-3, those segments were excluded.

The sequence was obtained from a man aged 30 to 39 in good health and CMV-seronegative. The sample consisted of PBMCs. The rearranged chain carries TRBV7-8 and TRBJ2-4; a stretch of 8 junction bases matches TRBD2. The CDR3: CASSFWSSGGKNIQYF. The DNA reads TGTGCCAGCAGCTTCTGGTCCAGCGGGGGCAAAAACATTCAGTACTTC.